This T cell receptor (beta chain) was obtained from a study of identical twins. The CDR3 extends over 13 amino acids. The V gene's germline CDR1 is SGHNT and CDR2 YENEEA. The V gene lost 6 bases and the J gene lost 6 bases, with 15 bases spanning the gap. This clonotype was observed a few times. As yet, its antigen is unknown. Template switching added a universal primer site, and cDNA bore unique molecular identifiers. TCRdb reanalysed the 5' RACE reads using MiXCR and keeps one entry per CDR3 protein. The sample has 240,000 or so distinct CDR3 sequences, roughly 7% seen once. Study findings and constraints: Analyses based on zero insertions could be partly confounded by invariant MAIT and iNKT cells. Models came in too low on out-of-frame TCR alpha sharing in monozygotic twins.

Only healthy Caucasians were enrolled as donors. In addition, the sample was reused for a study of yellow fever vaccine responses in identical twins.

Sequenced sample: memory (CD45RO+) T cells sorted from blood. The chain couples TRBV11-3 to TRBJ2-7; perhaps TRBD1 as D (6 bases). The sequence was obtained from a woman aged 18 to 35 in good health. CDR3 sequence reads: CASRLTTGSEQYF. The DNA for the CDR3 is TGTGCCAGCAGACTTACGACAGGATCCGAGCAGTACTTC.